Presented here are 13 T cell receptor beta chains from one specimen sequenced in a study of shared clonotypes between healthy human individuals. This table comes from immunoSEQ multiplex PCR, and its TCRdb copy is limited to in-frame clones, with some not included. The profile covers about 690,000 clones, with 90% appearing a single time and 34% taken by the ten largest. The sample taken for sequencing was memory CD8+ T cells from PBMCs. Subset noted: CD45RO+ cells pooled with CCR7-negative TemRA cells. These receptors originate from a man younger than 30 in good health. Some clones in this sample may be carry-over from other donors' samples.

The chain employs TRBV27 and TRBJ2-1; 10 bases line up with TRBD2. CDR1 is MNHEY and CDR2 is SMNVEV in the germline V gene (reference sequence). The CDR3 is made up of 18 amino acids. J was trimmed by 5 bases and V by 1 base; bases with no gene match: 11. DNA for the CDR3: TGTGCCAGCAGTTTATTAGTCCTAGCGGGAGTTGGCCACAATGAGCAGTTCTTC. This gives the protein CASSLLVLAGVGHNEQFF.

This CDR3 is CATSSVYEQYF. CDR3 DNA: TGTGCCACCAGCAGTGTCTACGAGCAGTACTTC. The chain uses TRBV15 and TRBJ2-7; unclear D gene. The V gene's germline CDR1 is LNHNV and CDR2 YYDKDF (reference sequence). CDR3 size: 11 residues. V lost 3 bases to trimming and J lost 3 bases, with 3 bases between them.

This rearrangement joins TRBV4-3 to TRBJ2-7; perhaps TRBD1 as D (7 bases). CDR1 and CDR2 (germline): LGHNA, YSLEER. The CDR3 has 15 residues. Trimming stripped 1 base from V and 7 bases from J, with 17 bases between. CDR3: CASSQALEGAGEQYF. The CDR3 nucleotides read TGCGCCAGCAGCCAAGCTTTGGAGGGGGCGGGTGAGCAGTACTTC.

The chain has TRBV6-9 and TRBJ2-1; TRBD1 or TRBD2 may be the D gene (6 bases each). Trimming took off 11 bases at V and 7 bases at J, with 27 bases between the two ends. The germline gives CDR1 MNHGY, CDR2 SVAAGI. This CDR3 is 16 amino acids long. The CDR3 region has the DNA TGTGCCTCCAAAGGGGGGCGGGCCCTTTTGGAAAATGAGCAGTTCTTC. Protein sequence: CASKGGRALLENEQFF.

The rearrangement joins TRBV7-3 to TRBJ2-1, with D maybe TRBD2 (5 bases). Trimming took off 5 bases at V and 2 bases at J, with 22 bases between the two ends. This CDR3 region has 18 residues. Germline V gene data show CDR1 as SGHTA and CDR2 as FQGTGA. The CDR3 DNA is TGTGCCAGCAGCCCACATTCGGTCCTAGCTCCCGCCTACAATGAGCAGTTCTTC. Its protein product is CASSPHSVLAPAYNEQFF.

The V and J genes are TRBV28 and TRBJ2-6; D not certain. The V gene lost 6 bases and the J gene lost 5 bases, with 11 bases spanning the gap. Germline CDR1 reads MDHEN; CDR2 reads SYDVKM. The CDR3 is 14 residues long. CDR3: CASRGPLWANVLTF. DNA for the CDR3: TGTGCCAGCAGAGGGCCCCTCTGGGCCAACGTCCTGACTTTC.

The chain carries TRBV7-6 and TRBJ2-7; TRBD1 agrees at 9 bases. V was clipped by 5 bases and J by 4 bases; unmatched bases: 6. The CDR3 consists of 14 residues. Germline loops: CDR1 SGHVS, CDR2 FNYEAQ. CDR3 in amino acids: CASSDRDRVYEQYF. Here the CDR3 DNA reads TGTGCCAGCAGCGACCGGGACAGGGTTTACGAGCAGTACTTC.

This chain connects TRBV5-1 to TRBJ2-3, with 10 bases aligning to TRBD2. In germline, CDR1 is SGHRS, CDR2 YFSETQ. The CDR3 runs 19 residues. Trimming cost V 0 bases and J 2 bases; bases outside gene matches: 12. CDR3 bases: TGCGCCAGCAGCTTGGACTTCGTCGAGCGGGAGGGCCACACAGATACGCAGTATTTT. Protein product: CASSLDFVEREGHTDTQYF.

With respect to this clone: Other DNA sequences in this sample translate to the same CDR3. The chain combines TRBV28 with TRBJ1-5; 7 bases are shared with TRBD1. Unmatched junction bases numbered 6, after V lost 3 bases and J lost 4 bases. The germline CDR1 and CDR2 sequences are MDHEN and SYDVKM. This CDR3 is 15 amino acids long. CDR3: CASSFGRRGNQPQHF. The CDR3 nucleotides are TGTGCCAGCAGTTTTGGCCGCAGGGGGAATCAGCCCCAGCATTTT.

The J gene is TRBJ1-1, the V gene TRBV7-6; D unclear. Germline CDR1 and CDR2: SGHVS and FNYEAQ. The length of the CDR3 is 15 residues. Trimming removed 2 bases from V and 5 bases from J, with 15 bases in between. The CDR3 bases are TGTGCCAGCAGCTTATGGTACCCCCCTTGGACTGAAGCTTTCTTT. It translates to CASSLWYPPWTEAFF.

This chain joins TRBV4-2 and TRBJ2-1; D gene ambiguous. Germline assignment: CDR1 LGHNA and CDR2 YNFKEQ. The CDR3 loop spans 14 amino acids. Trimming stripped 0 bases from V and 3 bases from J, with 6 bases between. The DNA of the CDR3 is TGTGCCAGCAGCCAAGATGGGGTCTACAATGAGCAGTTCTTC. It encodes CASSQDGVYNEQFF.

The CDR3, as DNA: TGTGCCAGCAGTTCCGCCGACATCCCAGAGGGCGAGCAGTACTTC. Protein sequence: CASSSADIPEGEQYF. The chain combines TRBV6-5 with TRBJ2-7; tentative D call: TRBD2 (5 bases). The V end lost 4 bases, the J end lost 6 bases, and 19 bases lay between the germline ends. Germline V gives CDR1 MNHEY, CDR2 SVGAGI. The CDR3 runs 15 residues.

The chain uses TRBV2 and TRBJ2-7; weak D call: TRBD2 (6 bases). Trimming removed 4 bases at V and 0 bases at J, with 22 bases between. The V gene's germline CDR1 is SNHLY and CDR2 FYNNEI. This CDR3 has 18 residues. In nucleotides, the CDR3 is TGTGCCAGCAGTGTAAGGGCCCTTCGCGGGGCCAGCTCCTACGAGCAGTACTTC. Translated: CASSVRALRGASSYEQYF.